The 21 T cell receptor beta chains below were found in one sample sequenced in a study of T cell repertoires and HLA-DP antigens. For these receptors, no antigen is known. The data were produced by immunoSEQ multiplex PCR, yet TCRdb's version contains in-frame clones alone and is incomplete. The sample shows around 90,000 clones, around nine tenths of them seen only once. Material: CD4+ T cells from PBMCs. These receptors all come from a man aged 50 to 59 in good health and CMV-seronegative.

This clone was recorded only once. This chain connects TRBV6-6 to TRBJ2-3; 12 bases fit TRBD2. This CDR3 spans 16 amino acids. V lost 5 bases to trimming and J lost 5 bases; unmatched junction nucleotides: 8. CDR1 MNHNY and CDR2 SVGAGI come from the germline V gene (reference sequence). CDR3 nucleotide sequence: TGTGCCAGCAGTGTCCTAGCGGGAGGGCCTGGAGATACGCAGTATTTT. Protein sequence: CASSVLAGGPGDTQYF.

This clone appeared once. The V and J genes are TRBV19 and TRBJ2-7, with 8 bases matching TRBD1. The length of the CDR3 is 20 residues. Germline CDR1 LNHDA, CDR2 SQIVND (reference sequence). V was clipped by 2 bases and J by 3 bases; unmatched bases: 21. CDR3 region: CASSISAVGTGSPLDYEQYF. CDR3 nucleotide sequence: TGTGCCAGTAGTATATCCGCAGTCGGGACAGGTTCCCCTCTTGACTACGAGCAGTACTTC.

This clone was observed once. The chain employs TRBV11-2 and TRBJ2-7; maybe TRBD1 (6 bases). CDR1 is SGHAT and CDR2 is FQNNGV in the germline V gene. The V end was cut by 5 bases, the J end by 2 bases, with 19 bases between. The CDR3 extends over 16 amino acids. This chain's CDR3 is CASSLNFRQEAYEQYF. The DNA of the CDR3 is TGTGCCAGCAGCCTCAATTTTCGACAGGAAGCCTACGAGCAGTACTTC.

This clone was seen a handful of times. The rearrangement links TRBV6-5 to TRBJ2-3; 7 bases map to TRBD1. CDR3 size: 14 residues. The V and J ends lost 2 bases and 8 bases, in that order; junction bases with no gene match: 7. Germline V gene data show CDR1 as MNHEY and CDR2 as SVGAGI. The CDR3 bases are TGTGCCAGCAGTTACGAACAGGGGAGAGGTACGCAGTATTTT. Its protein is CASSYEQGRGTQYF.

The J gene is TRBJ1-3, the V gene TRBV2, with D hard to call. CDR1 SNHLY and CDR2 FYNNEI come from the germline V gene. V was pared by 7 bases and J by 8 bases, with 21 bases between. The CDR3 covers 15 residues. The CDR3 coding sequence is TGTGCCAGCACGACTAGGGCGATAGGATCGGACACCATATATTTT. Its translation: CASTTRAIGSDTIYF. Filled out from reference TRBV2 and TRBJ1-3, the complete variable domain reads EPEVTQTPSHQVTQMGQEVILRCVPISNHLYFYWYRQILGQKVEFLVSFYNNEISEKSEIFDDQFSVERPDGSNFTLKIRSTKLEDSAMYFCASTTRAIGSDTIYFGEGSWLTVV.

This chain joins TRBV7-2 and TRBJ1-2; a possible D gene is TRBD1 (6 bases). CDR1 is SGHTA and CDR2 is FQGNSA in the germline V gene. V gave up 6 bases and J gave up 6 bases, with 14 bases separating them. The CDR3 spans 13 residues. The CDR3: CASRTSWTDGYTF. The CDR3 DNA reads as TGTGCCAGCAGGACCTCGTGGACAGATGGCTACACCTTC.

The chain recombines TRBV7-3 with TRBJ1-1; a possible D gene is TRBD1 (6 bases). The CDR3 loop spans 13 amino acids. In germline, CDR1 is SGHTA, CDR2 FQGTGA. V was pared by 5 bases and J by 2 bases, with 9 bases between. In DNA, the CDR3 is TGTGCCAGCAGCGGACAGAGTAACACTGAAGCTTTCTTT. It translates to CASSGQSNTEAFF.

The V gene is TRBV15, the J gene TRBJ2-2, with D possibly matching TRBD1 (5 bases). The CDR3 is made up of 17 amino acids. Germline values: CDR1 LNHNV, CDR2 YYDKDF (reference sequence). The V end lost 0 bases, the J end lost 5 bases, and 16 bases lay between the germline ends. CDR3 nucleotide sequence: TGTGCCACCAGCAGAGATCCCTCAGGGATAAGGACCGGGGAGCTGTTTTTT. The encoded protein is CATSRDPSGIRTGELFF.

The chain employs TRBV28 and TRBJ1-2; 7 nucleotides agree with TRBD1. Losses at the gene ends were 3 bases for V and 0 bases for J; bases not matched to a gene: 1. The CDR3 is 14 residues long. The germline gives CDR1 MDHEN, CDR2 SYDVKM. The CDR3 sequence is CASSFGTANYGYTF. The CDR3, as DNA: TGTGCCAGCAGTTTCGGGACAGCTAACTATGGCTACACCTTC.

V usage is TRBV15 and J usage is TRBJ2-5; 8 bases align to TRBD2. The junction had 5 bases not matched to a gene; V was cut back by 4 bases and J by 1 base. Germline V lookup: CDR1 LNHNV, CDR2 YYDKDF (reference sequence). This CDR3 is built from 15 residues. The CDR3 bases are TGTGCCACCAGCATACGCGGGGGGACCCAAGAGACCCAGTACTTC. This translates into CATSIRGGTQETQYF.

This chain connects TRBV6-1 to TRBJ2-1; 10 bases are shared with TRBD2. Germline V gives CDR1 MNHNS, CDR2 SASEGT. The V segment lost 1 base and the J segment 6 bases; nucleotides outside the gene matches: 6. This CDR3 is built from 16 residues. CDR3 sequence: CASSEDSGGWSNEQFF. CDR3 DNA sequence: TGTGCCAGCAGTGAAGATAGCGGGGGGTGGTCCAATGAGCAGTTCTTC.

The chain has TRBV25-1 and TRBJ1-1; D is perhaps TRBD1 (6 bases). Germline CDR1 MGHDK, CDR2 SYGVNS. The V and J ends lost 4 bases and 5 bases respectively, with 14 bases between them. This CDR3 has 14 residues. The CDR3 region is CASSGVGAGTEAFF. CDR3 DNA sequence: TGTGCCAGCAGTGGAGTGGGGGCGGGTACTGAAGCTTTCTTT.

This clone came up a few times. The rearrangement joins TRBV5-4 to TRBJ2-7; D uncertain. The germline V and J ends were trimmed by 0 bases and 3 bases, with 4 bases remaining between them. The CDR3 extends over 12 amino acids. Germline CDR1 reads SGHNT; CDR2 reads YYREEE (reference sequence). CDR3 bases: TGTGCCAGCAGCTTGGACAACTACGAGCAGTACTTC. It specifies CASSLDNYEQYF.

The chain uses TRBV5-4 and TRBJ1-4, with 7 nucleotides matching TRBD1. V trimming: 2 bases; J trimming: 1 base; junction bases outside the gene matches: 8. The CDR3 spans 17 residues. Per germline, CDR1 SGHNT and CDR2 YYREEE (reference sequence). CDR3 sequence reads: CASSLRLQGITNEKLFF. CDR3 nucleotides: TGTGCCAGCAGCTTACGACTACAGGGGATAACTAATGAAAAACTGTTTTTT.

The chain employs TRBV7-8 and TRBJ2-2; 7 bases are shared with TRBD2. This CDR3 has 15 amino acids. Unmatched junction bases numbered 6, after V lost 3 bases and J lost 5 bases. Germline V gene data show CDR1 as SGHVS and CDR2 as FQNEAQ. The CDR3 sequence is CASSLSGVPTGELFF. CDR3 in DNA: TGTGCCAGCAGCTTGAGCGGGGTACCAACCGGGGAGCTGTTTTTT.

V is TRBV6-5 and J is TRBJ1-2; no clear D. Trimming removed 5 bases at V and 4 bases at J, with 17 bases between. In germline, CDR1 is MNHEY, CDR2 SVGAGI. The CDR3 length is 15 residues. CDR3 region: CASSPKQTGGYGYTF. CDR3 nucleotide sequence: TGTGCCAGCAGTCCAAAACAGACGGGAGGCTATGGCTACACCTTC.

J is TRBJ1-1 and V is TRBV6-6, with D unclear. Trimming pared 6 bases from V and 1 base from J, leaving 15 bases between. The CDR3 is 15 residues long. Looked up from germline, CDR1 is MNHNY and CDR2 is SVGAGI (reference sequence). The CDR3 coding sequence is TGTGCCAGCAGCGCCTCATTAAAGGGGAACACTGAAGCTTTCTTT. As protein: CASSASLKGNTEAFF.

This chain connects TRBV5-1 to TRBJ2-7; either TRBD1 or TRBD2 may fit D (5 bases each). Trimming took 4 bases from V and 3 from J, leaving 14 bases between them. The germline V gene has CDR1 SGHRS and CDR2 YFSETQ. CDR3 size: 14 residues. The CDR3 reads CASSRGQPRYEQYF. CDR3 nucleotide sequence: TGCGCCAGCAGCCGGGGCCAGCCGCGCTACGAGCAGTACTTC.

This clone was observed once. The chain joins TRBV9 to TRBJ2-7; no clear D. Trimming removed 3 bases from V and 4 bases from J, with 14 bases in between. Germline assignment: CDR1 SGDLS and CDR2 YYNGEE. This CDR3 comprises 14 residues. As DNA, the CDR3 is TGTGCCAGCAGCGCCTCGGCGGTGGATTACGAGCAGTACTTC. Its translation: CASSASAVDYEQYF.

The J gene is TRBJ2-1, the V gene TRBV2; D might be TRBD1 or TRBD2, each matching 6 bases. Trimming shortened V by 3 bases and J by 7 bases, and 13 bases separated the two germline ends. Per germline, CDR1 SNHLY and CDR2 FYNNEI. The CDR3 sequence is 14 residues long. The CDR3, as DNA: TGTGCCAGCAGTGATCTAAGGGGGGTTAATGAGCAGTTCTTC. Translating it yields CASSDLRGVNEQFF.

The rearrangement links TRBV6-5 to TRBJ1-2; TRBD1 matches 8 bases. This CDR3 contains 16 residues. From germline, CDR1 is MNHEY and CDR2 SVGAGI. Trimming at V came to 0 bases and at J to 3 bases, leaving 6 bases not matched to a gene. The CDR3 region is CASSYSTDRDDYGYTF. The CDR3 bases are TGTGCCAGCAGTTACTCGACGGACAGGGATGACTATGGCTACACCTTC.